Each of the 26 T cell receptor beta chains below was sequenced from the same sample in a study of T cells expressing NK-cell markers. After re-calling the 5' RACE reads, TCRdb lists one entry per CDR3 protein, DNA absent. The table for this sample gives 500,000 to 600,000 distinct CDR3 sequences. Sequencing input: blood T cells: a sorted CD56 or NKG2C T cell subset, CD4+ or CD8+ T cells, or bulk PBMC T cells (not recorded which). All receptors come from a man aged 18 to 29 in good health.

V and J are TRBV28 and TRBJ2-3; TCRdb lists TRBD2, though no DNA is available to test this call. This CDR3 is built from 15 residues. The germline V gene encodes CDR1 MDHEN and CDR2 SYDVKM. CDR3 protein: CASSLSGASTDTQYF.

This rearrangement joins TRBV4-3 to TRBJ1-4; the TCRdb D gene call, TRBD1, has no DNA to confirm it. Germline-derived CDR1 and CDR2 are LGHNA and YSLEER. CDR3 length: 15 residues. The chain's CDR3 is CAKVGQPATNEKLFF.

The chain employs TRBV27 and TRBJ2-3; lacking DNA, the TRBD1 call made by TCRdb goes unchecked. This CDR3 region has 17 residues. Per germline, CDR1 MNHEY and CDR2 SMNVEV (reference sequence). The CDR3 region is CASSFVRTASSTDTQYF.

This chain uses TRBV6-5 with TRBJ2-1; the D call from TCRdb, TRBD2, cannot be confirmed without DNA. CDR3 length: 15 amino acids. Germline assignment: CDR1 MNHEY and CDR2 SVGAGI. The CDR3 here is CASTQEGVAGYEQFF.

The J gene is TRBJ2-3, the V gene TRBV6-1; TCRdb picks TRBD2, but there is no DNA to check that call. CDR3 length: 17 residues. CDR1 is MNHNS and CDR2 is SASEGT in the germline V gene. The CDR3 spells CASREQLAGVGGDTQYF.

The rearrangement joins TRBV11-2 to TRBJ1-2. Germline loops: CDR1 SGHAT, CDR2 FQNNGV. There are 14 residues in the CDR3. CDR3 sequence reads: CASSLDPAGGGYTF. Supplemented by reference TRBV11-2 and TRBJ1-2, the full variable domain reads EAGVAQSPRYKIIEKRQSVAFWCNPISGHATLYWYQQILGQGPKLLIQFQNNGVVDDSQLPKDRFSAERLKGVDSTLKIQPAKLEDSAVYLCASSLDPAGGGYTFGSGTRLTVV.

The chain joins TRBV6-5 to TRBJ2-7; TCRdb picks TRBD2, but there is no DNA to check that call. The CDR3 is 18 residues long. CDR1 and CDR2 (germline): MNHEY, SVGAGI. The CDR3: CASSYSMPSGRRAYEQYF.

The V gene is TRBV29-1, the J gene TRBJ1-4; TCRdb selects TRBD1, and the lack of DNA leaves this call unchecked. Germline V gene sequence: CDR1 SQVTM, CDR2 ANQGSEA. The CDR3 length is 12 residues. This chain's CDR3 is CSVLGSPEKLFF.

The V gene is TRBV5-1, the J gene TRBJ2-7; TCRdb names TRBD2, which stays unverified in the absence of DNA. The germline CDR1 and CDR2 sequences are SGHRS and YFSETQ. This CDR3 has 14 amino acids. CDR3 region: CASMDRTTVDEQYF.

The V gene is TRBV29-1, the J gene TRBJ1-2; as DNA is missing, the TRBD1 call by TCRdb cannot be tested. The length of the CDR3 is 14 residues. The germline gives CDR1 SQVTM, CDR2 ANQGSEA. The CDR3 sequence: CSVEGQGGDYGYTF.

The chain recombines TRBV12-3 or TRBV12-4 with TRBJ2-1; TCRdb selects TRBD1, and the lack of DNA leaves this call unchecked. CDR3 size: 12 residues. CDR3 in amino acids: CASSVPGVGQFF.

The gene calls are TRBV4-2 and TRBJ2-7. The V gene's germline CDR1 is LGHNA and CDR2 YNFKEQ. The CDR3 consists of 12 residues. The CDR3 here is CASSQDLYEQYF.

This chain connects TRBV10-2 to TRBJ2-1; the D call from TCRdb, TRBD1, cannot be confirmed without DNA. Germline assignment: CDR1 WSHSY and CDR2 SAAADI. This CDR3 is 14 amino acids long. CDR3 loop: CASTSGTLYNEQFF.

The chain employs TRBV6-5 and TRBJ2-2; TCRdb gives TRBD1 as the D gene, but with no DNA this cannot be confirmed. The CDR3 runs 15 residues. From germline, CDR1 is MNHEY and CDR2 SVGAGI. CDR3 region: CASSYLSGSGGELFF.

The rearrangement uses TRBV10-3 and TRBJ1-4; as DNA is missing, the TRBD1 call by TCRdb cannot be tested. CDR1 ENHRY and CDR2 SYGVKD come from the germline V gene. The CDR3 consists of 14 residues. The CDR3 protein is CATRDRVISEKLFF.

This chain connects TRBV29-1 to TRBJ2-2. This CDR3 has 17 amino acids. CDR1 and CDR2 from the germline V gene are SQVTM and ANQGSEA. The CDR3 here is CSVVSPTSRRNTGELFF.

The genes are TRBV12-3 or TRBV12-4 and TRBJ1-5; TCRdb proposes TRBD1, but this gene call is untestable without DNA. This CDR3 comprises 15 residues. The CDR3 region is CASRWDSNSNQPQHF.

The V and J genes are TRBV4-2 and TRBJ2-3. CDR1 is LGHNA and CDR2 is YNFKEQ in the germline V gene. The length of the CDR3 is 14 residues. CDR3: CASSQPTRPDTQYF.

This chain uses TRBV5-6 with TRBJ2-3; the TRBD1 assignment by TCRdb is unverifiable without DNA. This CDR3 spans 16 amino acids. Germline values: CDR1 SGHDT, CDR2 YYEEEE. This chain's CDR3 is CASSPGTGIYTDTQYF.

This chain uses TRBV10-3 with TRBJ2-3; TCRdb's D call of TRBD1 is untestable without DNA. The CDR3 runs to 12 residues. The V gene's germline CDR1 is ENHRY and CDR2 SYGVKD. Here the CDR3 reads CAGGQNTDTQYF.

This chain links TRBV3-1 with TRBJ2-7; without DNA, the TCRdb call of TRBD1 cannot be checked. CDR3 length: 15 amino acids. Germline CDR1 LGHDT, CDR2 YNNKEL (reference sequence). This CDR3 is CASSLTGTIPYEQYF.

The V call is TRBV30, the J call TRBJ2-1; TCRdb designates TRBD2, a call that cannot be tested without DNA. Germline V CDR1 and CDR2: GTSNPN, SVGIG (reference sequence). The CDR3 consists of 13 residues. The CDR3 loop reads CALLTSGSNEQFF.

The chain links TRBV12-5 to TRBJ1-1; TCRdb indicates TRBD1, and absent DNA this call remains unverified. The germline V gene has CDR1 LGHNT and CDR2 FRNRAP. The CDR3 contains 12 residues. The CDR3 region is CASGFNDREAFF.

The rearrangement links TRBV5-1 to TRBJ1-1; the D call from TCRdb, TRBD1, cannot be confirmed without DNA. CDR3 length equals 14 residues. Germline CDR1 and CDR2: SGHRS and YFSETQ. CDR3 in amino acids: CASSLETGNTEAFF.

This chain connects TRBV12-3 or TRBV12-4 to TRBJ2-2; TCRdb designates TRBD1, a call that cannot be tested without DNA. The CDR3 consists of 14 residues. The CDR3 sequence: CASTLMGGFGELFF.

V and J are TRBV25-1 and TRBJ1-2; checking the TCRdb D call of TRBD1 is not possible without DNA. The CDR3 sequence is 15 residues long. Germline CDR1 is MGHDK and CDR2 is SYGVNS. CDR3: CASSEFGRGTYGYTF.